The clone carrying this T cell receptor (beta chain) was picked up many times. Its antigen remains unknown. TCRdb reprocessed the 5' RACE reads with MiXCR, giving one entry per CDR3 protein. The sample includes fewer than 300,000 distinct CDR3 sequences, 18% of them seen just once. The data belong to a study of T-cell memory formation after mild COVID-19. Study-wide results and caveats: Some clones that responded were present in memory (sampled pre-infection), which suggests cross-reactive memory joined.

This CDR3 comprises 14 residues. CDR1 and CDR2 (germline): SGHTA, FQGNSA. V was cut by 7 bases and J by 7 bases, with 19 bases left in between. This receptor was identified in a man between 18 and 35 years old who had mild COVID-19 (a few samples of this study predate the infection). Cell type and time point are not known. Sequencing was done on a sample of PBMCs or a T cell subset sorted from them (not recorded which). The V gene is TRBV7-2, the J gene TRBJ1-2; perhaps TRBD1 as D (6 bases). CDR3 DNA: TGTGCCAGCACCCCGGACAGCCCGGGACCTGGCTACACCTTC. Translated, it gives CASTPDSPGPGYTF.